This is a list of T cell receptor beta chains from one sample in a study of blood T cells in healthy people across ages. TCRdb called the 5' RACE reads again in MiXCR, with one record for every CDR3 protein. The sample consists of roughly 700,000 distinct CDR3 sequences, roughly 25% of them appearing once. The data also belong to a second study, concerning T cells of mothers and their children.

The source material was blood. All receptors come from a boy aged 5-17 years in good health. Each CDR3 is given with its conserved first and last residue. A D gene is named only where the DNA matches it firmly. Some rows have no size entry. The others give once, few or many, or a class for an expanded clone.

NA,NA,TRBJ1-4,TRBV29-1,TGCAGCGCCCACAGCCGTGAAAAACTGTTTTTT,CSAHSREKLFF
NA,few,TRBJ1-2,TRBV29-1,TGCAGCGTCTACCTCAGCTTCTATGGCTACACCTTC,CSVYLSFYGYTF
NA,few,TRBJ2-5,TRBV5-1,TGCGCCAGCAGCTTAACCCCACTCGGGGAGACCCAGTACTTC,CASSLTPLGETQYF
TRBD1,few,TRBJ1-5,TRBV6-4,TGTGCCAGTTTCGGACAGGGCCCTTATAGCAATCAGCCCCAGCATTTT,CASFGQGPYSNQPQHF
NA,NA,TRBJ2-5,TRBV12-3/TRBV12-4,TGTGCCAGCAGCGGAACTGGGTACCAAGAGACCCAGTACTTC,CASSGTGYQETQYF
NA,NA,TRBJ2-5,TRBV9,TGTGCCAGCACTCCCGGTGGGGGGACCCAAGAGACCCAGTACTTC,CASTPGGGTQETQYF
TRBD1,NA,TRBJ1-1,TRBV5-6,TGTGCCAGCAGCTTATGGGAAGGGGGCGGGATAGCTGAAGCTTTCTTT,CASSLWEGGGIAEAFF
TRBD1,few,TRBJ2-2,TRBV29-1,TGCAGCGCCAGGGGGCTAGGCACCGGGGAGCTGTTTTTT,CSARGLGTGELFF
NA,NA,TRBJ2-7,TRBV4-3,TGCGCCAGCAGCCAAGCCAGGCTCTCCTACGAGCAGTACTTC,CASSQARLSYEQYF
NA,few,TRBJ2-1,TRBV2,TGTGCCAAAAGGACGGGGGCTAGGGATGAGCAGTTCTTC,CAKRTGARDEQFF
TRBD2,few,TRBJ2-3,TRBV20-1,TGCAGTGCTAGTTCGGGACTAGCAGGAGATACGCAGTATTTT,CSASSGLAGDTQYF
NA,NA,TRBJ2-5,TRBV27,TGTGCCAGCAGTTCCTCCCAGCTAGCGGAGACCCAGTACTTC,CASSSSQLAETQYF
NA,few,TRBJ2-7,TRBV20-1,TGCAGTGCTAGAGATCGTTGGGACTCCTACGAGCAGTACTTC,CSARDRWDSYEQYF
NA,few,TRBJ2-1,TRBV20-1,TGCAGTGCTGACGCGCACGATGCCTACAATGAGCAGTTCTTC,CSADAHDAYNEQFF
NA,few,TRBJ2-1,TRBV3-1,TGTGCCAGCAGCCAAGCTTACAATATTGAGCAGTTCTTC,CASSQAYNIEQFF
NA,NA,TRBJ1-1,TRBV7-9,TGTGCCAGCAGCCCACTCAGGGGTCAGAACACTGAAGCTTTCTTT,CASSPLRGQNTEAFF
NA,NA,TRBJ2-7,TRBV4-1,TGCGCCAGCAGCCAAGAACGGAACGTTCCCTACGAGCAGTACTTC,CASSQERNVPYEQYF
NA,many,TRBJ2-1,TRBV7-2,TGTGCCAGCAGCTTAGGTAGCGGCGGTGAGCAGTTCTTC,CASSLGSGGEQFF
NA,NA,TRBJ1-6,TRBV7-9,TGTGCCAGCAGCTTAGCCGGGGTGGGTTCATCCTCCCTCCACTTT,CASSLAGVGSSSLHF
NA,NA,TRBJ2-7,TRBV4-3,TGCGCCAGCAGCTACTACGTGGACTACGAGCAGTACTTC,CASSYYVDYEQYF
NA,few,TRBJ1-3,TRBV5-8,TGTGCCAGCAGCTTGAGGCAGGACGTGGGAAACACCATATATTTT,CASSLRQDVGNTIYF
NA,few,TRBJ2-7,TRBV19,TGTGCCAGTAGTACCCAGGGGGGGCCGGTCTCCTACGAGCAGTACTTC,CASSTQGGPVSYEQYF
TRBD2,NA,TRBJ2-1,TRBV5-1,TGCGCCAGCAGCTATTACGGGGGAGGGGTCAATGAGCAGTTCTTC,CASSYYGGGVNEQFF
NA,NA,TRBJ2-1,TRBV6-1,TGTGCCAGCAGTCCTGGACAGACCCGGGGATTGTATGAGCAGTTCTTC,CASSPGQTRGLYEQFF
TRBD2,NA,TRBJ2-1,TRBV14,TGTGCCAGCAGCCAAGATCTAGGGCTAGCGGGAATCGAGGATGAGCAGTTCTTC,CASSQDLGLAGIEDEQFF
TRBD2,NA,TRBJ2-1,TRBV4-2,TGTGCCAGCAGCCAACTTTGGGGGAGGGTTACGAATGAGCAGTTCTTC,CASSQLWGRVTNEQFF
NA,few,TRBJ2-3,TRBV29-1,TGCAGCGTTGAAGAGCTCACAGATACGCAGTATTTT,CSVEELTDTQYF
TRBD2,few,TRBJ2-5,TRBV7-2,TGTGCCAGCAGCTTAGCGTGGGCTAGCGGGGGTGGGGAGACCCAGTACTTC,CASSLAWASGGGETQYF
NA,NA,TRBJ2-1,TRBV4-2,TGTGCCAGCAGCCAAGATAATCGCGGACTTACCTCCTACAATGAGCAGTTCTTC,CASSQDNRGLTSYNEQFF
NA,NA,TRBJ1-2,TRBV28,TGTGCCAGCACTACAGTGGGGTCATATGGCTACACCTTC,CASTTVGSYGYTF
NA,NA,TRBJ2-7,TRBV29-1,TGCAGCGTTGGTGCAGGGGGAGGCTACGAGCAGTACTTC,CSVGAGGGYEQYF